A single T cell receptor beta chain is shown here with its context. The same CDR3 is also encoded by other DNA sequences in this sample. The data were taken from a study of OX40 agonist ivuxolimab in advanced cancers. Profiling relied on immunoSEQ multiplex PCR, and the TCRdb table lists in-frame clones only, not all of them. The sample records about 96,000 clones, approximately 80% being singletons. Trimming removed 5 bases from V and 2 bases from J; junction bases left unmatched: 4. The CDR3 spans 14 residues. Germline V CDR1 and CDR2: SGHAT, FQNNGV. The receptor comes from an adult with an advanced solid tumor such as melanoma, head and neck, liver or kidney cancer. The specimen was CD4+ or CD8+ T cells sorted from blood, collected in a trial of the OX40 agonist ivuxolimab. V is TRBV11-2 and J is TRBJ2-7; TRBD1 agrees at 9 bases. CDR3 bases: TGTGCCAGCAGCCCCCGGACAGGGGCCTACGAGCAGTACTTC. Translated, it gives CASSPRTGAYEQYF.